These T cell receptor beta chains were read from a single sample in a study of blood T cell repertoires in COVID-19. The table came from immunoSEQ multiplex PCR; TCRdb's copy has only in-frame clones and leaves some out. The repertoire holds 110,000 to 150,000 clones, around nine tenths seen once, with approximately 4.2% in the top ten. What was sequenced was peripheral blood. Receptors were obtained from a woman in her thirties or forties with acute or convalescent COVID-19. CDR3s include the opening cysteine and the closing phenylalanine or tryptophan. The D gene is left open where the match is weak. The size field is filled for only some rows; it gives once, few, many or a size class.

d_gene,abundance,len,j_gene,v_gene,CDR3aa,CDR3nt
-,-,14,TRBJ1-2,TRBV25-1,CASSEYPYRDGYTF,TGTGCCAGCAGTGAATATCCCTACAGGGACGGCTACACCTTC
-,-,15,TRBJ1-1,TRBV7-6,CASSLAVDGGAEAFF,TGTGCCAGCAGCTTAGCGGTGGACGGGGGGGCTGAAGCTTTCTTT
-,-,15,TRBJ1-1,TRBV6-5,CASSYGGDGDTEAFF,TGTGCCAGCAGTTACGGGGGGGACGGGGACACTGAAGCTTTCTTT
TRBD2,-,15,TRBJ2-7,TRBV7-2,CASSLMAERGYEQYF,TGTGCCAGCAGCTTAATGGCCGAGCGGGGCTACGAGCAGTACTTC
TRBD2,once,15,TRBJ2-3,TRBV7-3,CASSLSGGSGDTQYF,TGTGCCAGCAGCTTATCCGGGGGGAGTGGTGATACGCAGTATTTT
-,-,16,TRBJ1-4,TRBV11-2,CASSPSRQAGGEKLFF,TGTGCCAGCAGCCCCTCACGACAGGCGGGGGGTGAAAAACTGTTTTTT
-,-,13,TRBJ1-2,TRBV12-3/TRBV12-4,CASTFRGSYGYTF,TGTGCCAGCACCTTCCGGGGATCCTATGGCTACACCTTC
-,-,18,TRBJ1-5,TRBV14,CASSQFQNSSGNNQPQHF,TGTGCCAGCAGCCAATTTCAAAATTCATCAGGTAACAATCAGCCCCAGCATTTT
-,once,15,TRBJ2-3,TRBV4-2,CASSLLAGDTDTQYF,TGTGCCAGCAGCCTTCTCGCAGGGGACACAGATACGCAGTATTTT
-,-,13,TRBJ1-2,TRBV29-1,CSAGADGGYGYTF,TGCAGCGCGGGGGCTGACGGGGGTTATGGCTACACCTTC
-,-,17,TRBJ2-5,TRBV2,CASSYRDSHILWETQYF,TGTGCCAGCAGTTATCGGGACTCTCACATCCTATGGGAGACCCAGTACTTC
TRBD1,-,14,TRBJ1-2,TRBV27,CASSFRTGSYGYTF,TGTGCCAGCAGTTTCCGGACAGGGAGCTATGGCTACACCTTC
-,-,15,TRBJ2-2,TRBV7-2,CASSLAEANTGELFF,TGTGCCAGCAGCTTAGCTGAGGCAAACACCGGGGAGCTGTTTTTT
-,-,12,TRBJ1-3,TRBV7-8,CASKYSGNTIYF,TGTGCCAGCAAATATTCTGGAAACACCATATATTTT
-,once,14,TRBJ1-1,TRBV9,CASTSGGGGTEAFF,TGTGCCAGCACTTCTGGGGGGGGTGGCACTGAAGCTTTCTTT
TRBD1,-,14,TRBJ1-2,TRBV5-6,CASSRRTGEDGYTF,TGTGCCAGCAGCCGACGAACAGGGGAGGATGGCTACACCTTC
TRBD1,few,15,TRBJ1-5,TRBV23-1,CASSHYDRGKQPQHF,TGCGCCAGCAGTCATTACGACAGGGGGAAGCAGCCCCAGCATTTT
TRBD2,-,17,TRBJ2-3,TRBV7-3,CASSLRTSGRAPDTQYF,TGTGCCAGCAGCTTACGAACTAGCGGGAGGGCCCCAGATACGCAGTATTTT
-,few,14,TRBJ1-4,TRBV5-1,CASSFSTANEKLFF,TGCGCCAGCAGCTTTTCGACAGCTAATGAAAAACTGTTTTTT
TRBD1,-,14,TRBJ2-7,TRBV30,CAWKTGQGIYEQYF,TGTGCCTGGAAGACGGGACAGGGGATTTACGAGCAGTACTTC
-,-,17,TRBJ1-5,TRBV27,CASSLGAEAGAHQPQHF,TGTGCCAGCAGTCTAGGGGCCGAAGCAGGGGCGCATCAGCCCCAGCATTTT
-,-,15,TRBJ2-3,TRBV2,CASSAPSVRTDTQYF,TGTGCCAGCAGTGCCCCATCGGTGCGCACAGATACGCAGTATTTT
-,-,17,TRBJ2-2,TRBV11-2,CASSVATTVLNTGELFF,TGTGCCAGCAGCGTAGCCACGACAGTTCTAAACACCGGGGAGCTGTTTTTT
-,-,14,TRBJ2-1,TRBV19,CASGGRIASDEQFF,TGTGCCAGTGGGGGGAGAATAGCGTCGGATGAGCAGTTCTTC
TRBD2,-,15,TRBJ2-2,TRBV30,CAWSGLAGGPGELFF,TGTGCCTGGAGTGGACTAGCGGGAGGGCCCGGGGAGCTGTTTTTT
-,-,16,TRBJ1-6,TRBV30,CAWSPLGRPENSPLHF,TGTGCCTGGAGCCCGCTGGGGCGACCGGAAAATTCACCCCTCCACTTT
-,-,15,TRBJ2-1,TRBV4-1,CASSQGGPSWNEQFF,TGCGCCAGCAGCCAAGGAGGGCCATCTTGGAATGAGCAGTTCTTC
-,few,13,TRBJ2-2,TRBV19,CASSLQTGGELFF,TGTGCCAGTAGTCTTCAAACGGGCGGGGAGCTGTTTTTT
-,few,15,TRBJ1-5,TRBV28,CASSLSGGSNQPQHF,TGTGCCAGCAGTTTATCGGGGGGTAGCAATCAGCCCCAGCATTTT
TRBD2,-,16,TRBJ2-1,TRBV7-6,CASSRIISGSGDEQFF,TGTGCCAGCAGCCGGATAATAAGCGGGAGTGGCGATGAGCAGTTCTTC
-,-,17,TRBJ1-2,TRBV21-1,CASSKALLKSHNYGYTF,TGTGCCAGCAGCAAAGCGCTTTTGAAGAGCCATAACTATGGCTACACCTTC
TRBD2,-,16,TRBJ2-1,TRBV10-3,CAINTLAGGSYNEQFF,TGTGCCATCAATACTTTAGCGGGAGGCTCCTACAATGAGCAGTTCTTC
-,-,14,TRBJ1-1,TRBV7-2,CASSFSGPNTEAFF,TGTGCCAGCAGCTTCAGCGGCCCGAACACTGAAGCTTTCTTT
-,-,11,TRBJ1-2,TRBV5-8,CASSLRFGYTF,-
-,-,13,TRBJ1-2,TRBV7-2,CASSLGAGDGYTF,TGTGCCAGCAGCTTAGGGGCGGGCGATGGCTACACCTTC
TRBD1,-,14,TRBJ1-4,TRBV6-5,CASSRTGWDEKLFF,TGTGCCAGCAGTCGGACAGGGTGGGACGAAAAACTGTTTTTT
-,-,14,TRBJ1-2,TRBV7-8,CASRGGLSDYGYTF,TGTGCCAGCAGGGGGGGACTATCCGACTATGGCTACACCTTC
TRBD2,-,16,TRBJ2-3,TRBV7-8,CASSSLAGGRTDTQYF,TGTGCCAGCAGCTCTCTAGCGGGAGGTCGGACAGATACGCAGTATTTT
-,-,14,TRBJ2-5,TRBV11-2,CASSPNVAQETQYF,TGTGCCAGCAGCCCGAACGTGGCTCAAGAGACCCAGTACTTC
-,-,13,TRBJ1-1,TRBV29-1,CSVGRTENTEAFF,TGCAGCGTTGGTCGGACAGAGAACACTGAAGCTTTCTTT
-,once,15,TRBJ2-3,TRBV21-1,CASSKTGGITDTQYF,TGTGCCAGCAGCAAAACCGGCGGGATTACAGATACGCAGTATTTT
-,-,11,TRBJ1-3,TRBV12-3/TRBV12-4,CASIARNTIYF,TGTGCCAGCATCGCTCGGAACACCATATATTTT
-,once,14,TRBJ1-1,TRBV6-6,CASSYPEANTEAFF,TGTGCCAGCAGTTACCCTGAGGCGAACACTGAAGCTTTCTTT
-,-,11,TRBJ1-2,TRBV27,CASGGHYGYTF,TGTGCCAGCGGGGGCCACTATGGCTACACCTTC
-,-,14,TRBJ2-3,TRBV30,CAWSVSGGVDTQYF,TGTGCCTGGAGTGTATCCGGGGGTGTAGATACGCAGTATTTT
TRBD2,once,22,TRBJ2-2,TRBV12-5,CASGSPGLAGVGPLPNTGELFF,TGTGCTAGTGGTTCACCGGGACTAGCGGGAGTCGGTCCCCTCCCGAACACCGGGGAGCTGTTTTTT
-,-,12,TRBJ1-2,TRBV6-5,CASARTTYGYTF,TGTGCCAGCGCCCGGACAACCTATGGCTACACCTTC
-,few,14,TRBJ1-1,TRBV9,CASSVDEVAREAFF,TGTGCCAGCAGCGTAGATGAGGTCGCACGTGAAGCTTTCTTT
-,-,12,TRBJ2-3,TRBV7-2,CASSAQADTQYF,TGTGCCAGCAGCGCACAAGCAGATACGCAGTATTTT
-,once,13,TRBJ2-7,TRBV7-9,CASSSGGSYEQYF,TGTGCCAGCAGCTCCGGTGGTTCCTACGAGCAGTACTTC
-,-,17,TRBJ2-7,TRBV27,CASSPLGEGGHTYEQYF,TGTGCCAGCAGTCCCCTCGGGGAGGGGGGGCATACCTACGAGCAGTACTTC
-,-,15,TRBJ1-4,TRBV28,CASSPRGVGNEKLFF,TGTGCCAGCAGCCCAAGGGGCGTCGGTAATGAAAAACTGTTTTTT
-,-,12,TRBJ1-4,TRBV28,CASSTRVEKLFF,TGTGCCAGCAGCACCAGGGTCGAAAAACTGTTTTTT
TRBD2,-,14,TRBJ2-2,TRBV19,CASRGTSGSGELFF,TGTGCCAGTAGAGGGACTAGCGGTTCCGGGGAGCTGTTTTTT